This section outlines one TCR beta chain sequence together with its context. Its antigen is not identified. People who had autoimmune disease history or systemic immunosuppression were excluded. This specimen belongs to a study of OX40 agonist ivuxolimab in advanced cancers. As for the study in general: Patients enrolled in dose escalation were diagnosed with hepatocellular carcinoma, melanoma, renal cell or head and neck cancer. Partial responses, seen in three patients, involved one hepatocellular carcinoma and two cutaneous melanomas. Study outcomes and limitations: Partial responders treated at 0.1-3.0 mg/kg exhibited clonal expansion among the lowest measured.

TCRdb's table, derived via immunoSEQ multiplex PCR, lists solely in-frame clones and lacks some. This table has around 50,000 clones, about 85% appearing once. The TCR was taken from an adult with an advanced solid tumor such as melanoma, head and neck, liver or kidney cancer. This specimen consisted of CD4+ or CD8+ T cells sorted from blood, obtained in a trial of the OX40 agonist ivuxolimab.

The CDR3 DNA reads TGTGCCAGCAGCTTTCCCCCCGTGGACTACGAGCAGTACTTC. Translating gives CASSFPPVDYEQYF. The chain joins TRBV5-5 to TRBJ2-7, with D unresolved. Germline CDR1 SGHKS, CDR2 YYEKEE (reference sequence). V lost 2 bases to trimming and J lost 3 bases, with 12 bases between them. The CDR3 totals 14 residues.